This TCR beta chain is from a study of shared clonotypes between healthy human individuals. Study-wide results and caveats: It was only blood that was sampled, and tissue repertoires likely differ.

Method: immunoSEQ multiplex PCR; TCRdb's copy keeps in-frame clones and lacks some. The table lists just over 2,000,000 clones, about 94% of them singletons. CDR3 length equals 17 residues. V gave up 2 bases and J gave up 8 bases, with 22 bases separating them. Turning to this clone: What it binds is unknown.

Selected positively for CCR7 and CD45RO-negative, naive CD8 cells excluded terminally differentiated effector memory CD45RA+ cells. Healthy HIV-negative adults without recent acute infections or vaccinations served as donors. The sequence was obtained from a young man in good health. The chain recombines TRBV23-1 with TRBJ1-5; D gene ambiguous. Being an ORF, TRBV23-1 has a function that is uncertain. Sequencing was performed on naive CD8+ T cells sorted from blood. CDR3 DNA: TGCGCCAGCAGTCAAGTAGAGGCCAGCCATATGGAGAAGCCCCAGCATTTT. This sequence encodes CASSQVEASHMEKPQHF.